This is a list of T cell receptor beta chains from one sample in a study of neoadjuvant anti-PD-1 for oral cavity cancer. The protocol was immunoSEQ multiplex PCR, while the TCRdb copy is restricted to in-frame clones and leaves out a portion. The sample lists around 8,000 clones; 50% to 80% were seen once. The starting material was PBMCs, obtained after nivolumab (anti-PD-1) treatment. The receptors shown here come from a person aged 40 to 85 with oral cavity squamous cell carcinoma. CDR3s include the opening cysteine and the closing phenylalanine or tryptophan. Each record gives: D gene, J gene, V gene, clone size, CDR3 protein, CDR3 DNA. A D gene is named only where the DNA matches it firmly. Rows give clone size only sometimes, using once, few, many, or a class for an expanded clone.

>NA|TRBJ2-3|TRBV6-4|NA
CASSDSEGTDTQYF
TGTGCCAGCAGTGACTCGGAGGGCACAGATACGCAGTATTTT
>NA|TRBJ1-5|TRBV2|few
CASSPGTSNQPQHF
TGTGCCAGCAGTCCAGGGACTTCTAATCAGCCCCAGCATTTT
>TRBD2|TRBJ2-5|TRBV2|NA
CASKLAGSQETQYF
TGTGCCAGCAAGCTAGCGGGGTCTCAAGAGACCCAGTACTTC
>NA|TRBJ2-7|TRBV18|NA
CASSPAGYEQYF
TGTGCCAGCTCACCCGCAGGATACGAGCAGTACTTC
>TRBD1|TRBJ2-5|TRBV5-1|NA
CASSPENRGGETQYF
TGCGCCAGCAGCCCCGAGAACAGGGGCGGGGAGACCCAGTACTTC
>NA|TRBJ1-2|TRBV2|few
CASRRRGAYGYTF
TGTGCCAGCAGGCGAAGGGGGGCCTATGGCTACACCTTC
>NA|TRBJ1-1|TRBV4-3|NA
CASSQDTRLEAFF
TGCGCCAGCAGCCAAGATACAAGGCTTGAGGCTTTCTTT
>TRBD1|TRBJ2-7|TRBV5-6|NA
CASSLARTGGVYEQYF
TGTGCCAGCAGCTTGGCGAGGACAGGGGGTGTCTACGAGCAGTACTTC
>TRBD1|TRBJ1-1|TRBV29-1|NA
CSGMGQMNTEAFF
TGCAGCGGAATGGGACAGATGAACACTGAAGCTTTCTTT
>NA|TRBJ2-5|TRBV5-5|NA
CASSLRVRSGNLQETQYF
TGTGCCAGCAGCTTGAGAGTTAGGTCCGGAAATCTCCAAGAGACCCAGTACTTC
>NA|TRBJ1-5|TRBV5-5|NA
CASSLDGQPQHF
TGTGCCAGCAGCTTGGACGGACAGCCCCAGCATTTT
>TRBD1|TRBJ1-1|TRBV12-5|few
CASGLATGDLEAFF
TGTGCTAGTGGTTTGGCTACAGGGGACCTTGAAGCTTTCTTT
>NA|TRBJ2-1|TRBV19|few
CATKGGATASYNEQFF
TGTGCCACTAAGGGGGGGGCCACCGCCTCCTACAATGAGCAGTTCTTC
>NA|TRBJ2-3|TRBV6-5|NA
CASSYAGKGTDTQYF
TGTGCCAGCAGTTACGCTGGGAAGGGGACAGATACGCAGTATTTT
>NA|TRBJ2-7|TRBV7-2|NA
CASSLLSSGAGYEQYF
TGTGCCAGCAGCTTATTATCTTCAGGGGCCGGGTACGAGCAGTACTTC
>TRBD1|TRBJ1-3|TRBV9|few
CASSVGQGYGNTIYF
TGTGCCAGCAGCGTCGGACAGGGGTATGGAAACACCATATATTTT
>NA|TRBJ2-3|TRBV19|NA
CASSIGRTDTQYF
TGTGCCAGTAGTATAGGCCGCACAGATACGCAGTATTTT
>NA|TRBJ2-7|TRBV19|NA
CASSTMTGSYEQYF
TGTGCCAGTAGTACGATGACAGGTAGCTACGAGCAGTACTTC
>TRBD1|TRBJ1-6|TRBV9|NA
CASSGDRGNSPLHF
TGTGCCAGCAGCGGGGACAGGGGTAATTCACCCCTCCACTTT
>NA|TRBJ2-5|TRBV6-6|NA
CASSPREVGERGTQYF
TGTGCCAGCAGCCCCCGCGAAGTAGGGGAACGGGGGACCCAGTACTTC
>NA|TRBJ1-1|TRBV25-1|few
CASSVGGNTEAFF
TGTGCCAGCAGTGTGGGGGGTAACACTGAAGCTTTCTTT
>NA|TRBJ1-1|TRBV11-3|NA
CASSFRADTEAFF
TGTGCCAGCAGCTTTAGGGCAGACACTGAAGCTTTCTTT
>TRBD1|TRBJ2-3|TRBV28|NA
CASKPTGGADTQYF
TGTGCCAGCAAACCGACAGGGGGAGCAGATACGCAGTATTTT
>NA|TRBJ2-1|TRBV15|few
CATSRGLSSYNEQFF
TGTGCCACCAGCAGAGGGTTATCCTCGTACAATGAGCAGTTCTTC
>TRBD1|TRBJ1-6|TRBV28|NA
CASSFMGQGANLNSPLHF
TGTGCCAGCAGTTTTATGGGCCAGGGGGCGAATCTGAATTCACCCCTCCACTTT
>NA|TRBJ2-6|TRBV6-6|NA
CASRRDNSGANVLTF
TGTGCCAGCAGGAGGGACAACTCTGGGGCCAACGTCCTGACTTTC
>TRBD1|TRBJ2-7|TRBV27|NA
CASSGTGGLEQYF
TGTGCCAGCAGTGGGACAGGGGGCTTGGAGCAGTACTTC
>TRBD2|TRBJ2-1|TRBV11-3|NA
CASSPLLAGGPQFF
TGTGCCAGCAGCCCTCTCCTAGCGGGGGGGCCCCAGTTCTTC
>NA|TRBJ2-2|TRBV2|NA
CASSGTERTGELFF
TGTGCCAGCAGTGGAACAGAGCGGACCGGGGAGCTGTTTTTT
>NA|TRBJ2-7|TRBV14|NA
CASSQDHAVGEQYF
TGTGCCAGCAGCCAAGATCATGCGGTTGGTGAGCAGTACTTC